This TCR beta chain was identified during a study of identical twins. Findings and caveats of the study: Invariant T cells like MAIT and iNKT could partly confound the zero-insertion analyses. Instead of following the same donors, the conclusions were based on cross-sectional statistical analysis.

TCRdb reanalysed the 5' RACE reads using MiXCR and keeps one entry per CDR3 protein. The sample yields about 690,000 distinct CDR3 sequences, less than 7% seen once. Healthy Caucasians provided all donations. V lost 1 base to trimming and J lost 4 bases; unmatched junction nucleotides: 10. Germline V CDR1 and CDR2: SGHDN, FVKESK. The CDR3 covers 17 residues. This clonotype was detected ten times or more. What it recognizes is unknown. This clonotype was obtained from a man between 18 and 35 years old in good health. What was sequenced was naive T cells sorted from blood. The V and J genes are TRBV14 and TRBJ2-3; 8 positions agree with TRBD2. The CDR3, as DNA: TGTGCCAGCAGCCAAGGGGTCCGCGGGAGGAGGTCAGATACGCAGTATTTT. Translating it yields CASSQGVRGRRSDTQYF.